Reported below is one T cell receptor (beta chain). These data belong to a study of T cell changes during pregnancy in multiple sclerosis. The data were produced by immunoSEQ multiplex PCR, yet TCRdb's version contains in-frame clones alone and is incomplete. The sample has 20,000 or so clones; about 92% are singletons. This material consisted of CD8+ T cells from peripheral blood mononuclear cells, taken in the third trimester of pregnancy. The clonotype was recovered from a female donor in good health, enrolled as a control in a pregnancy study.

The CDR3 bases are TGCGCCAGCACCTCCTTGGGCGGGAGCTACGAGCAGTACTTC. Its protein is CASTSLGGSYEQYF. The chain has TRBV5-1 and TRBJ2-7, with 7 positions matching TRBD2. Losses at the gene ends were 6 bases for V and 3 bases for J; bases not matched to a gene: 9. This CDR3 contains 14 residues. Germline V gene sequence: CDR1 SGHRS, CDR2 YFSETQ.